The next 19 T cell receptor beta chains were all read from a single sample in a study of OX40 agonist ivuxolimab in advanced cancers. The data were produced by immunoSEQ multiplex PCR, yet TCRdb's version contains in-frame clones alone and is incomplete. Of some 97,000 clones listed, around 89% are singletons. The sequences come from CD4+ or CD8+ T cells sorted from blood, collected in a trial of the OX40 agonist ivuxolimab. These TCRs come from an adult with an advanced solid tumor such as melanoma, head and neck, liver or kidney cancer.

As DNA, the CDR3 is TGTGCCAGCAGTGAAGTAGGCGGACAGGGGGCGCGAGAGACCCAGTACTTC. Translation: CASSEVGGQGARETQYF. The chain combines TRBV6-1 with TRBJ2-5; TRBD1 aligns across 11 bases. The V and J ends lost 1 base and 4 bases, in that order; junction bases with no gene match: 8. The germline V gene encodes CDR1 MNHNS and CDR2 SASEGT. The CDR3 runs 17 residues.

V gene TRBV6-5 combines with J gene TRBJ2-7; D possibly corresponds to TRBD1 (6 bases). Trimming shortened V by 6 bases and J by 5 bases, and 14 bases separated the two germline ends. Germline CDR1 reads MNHEY; CDR2 reads SVGAGI. This CDR3 has 13 amino acids. CDR3 loop: CASSFTGSNEQYF. The CDR3 bases are TGTGCCAGCAGCTTTACAGGGTCCAACGAGCAGTACTTC.

The V and J genes are TRBV29-1 and TRBJ2-7; D remains unclear. The CDR3 has 10 residues. Germline CDR1 and CDR2: SQVTM and ANQGSEA. Trimming took 4 bases from V and 3 from J, leaving 4 bases between them. The chain's CDR3 is CSVADYEQYF. CDR3 in DNA: TGCAGCGTTGCAGACTACGAGCAGTACTTC.

V gene TRBV27 combines with J gene TRBJ2-2; D ambiguous. Per the germline V gene, CDR1 is MNHEY and CDR2 is SMNVEV (reference sequence). CDR3 length: 14 residues. Trimming removed 3 bases from V and 1 base from J, with 6 bases in between. The CDR3 DNA sequence: TGTGCCAGCAGTTTTTGGGTGAACACCGGGGAGCTGTTTTTT. Translating gives CASSFWVNTGELFF.

The chain links TRBV2 to TRBJ2-2, with D maybe TRBD2 (5 bases). Trimming cost V 5 bases and J 4 bases, with 14 bases left between them. The CDR3 loop spans 15 amino acids. CDR1 and CDR2 (germline): SNHLY, FYNNEI. The CDR3 DNA sequence: TGTGCCAGCAGTCTTCGGACTCCACCCACCGGGGAGCTGTTTTTT. Translation gives CASSLRTPPTGELFF.

The chain couples TRBV7-3 to TRBJ1-2; D might be TRBD1 (6 bases). V was trimmed by 1 base and J by 4 bases, leaving 13 bases between them. CDR1 and CDR2 (germline): SGHTA, FQGTGA. The CDR3 loop spans 15 amino acids. CDR3 sequence: CASSLSPGAGYGYTF. DNA for the CDR3: TGTGCCAGCAGCTTAAGTCCAGGGGCGGGCTATGGCTACACCTTC. The full variable domain, in which reference TRBV7-3 and TRBJ1-2 provide the parts outside the CDR3, is GAGVSQTPSNKVTEKGKYVELRCDPISGHTALYWYRQSLGQGPEFLIYFQGTGAADDSGLPNDRFFAVRPEGSVSTLKIQRTERGDSAVYLCASSLSPGAGYGYTFGSGTRLTVV.

V gene TRBV7-9 combines with J gene TRBJ2-7, with 7 bases identical to TRBD2. The germline V gene encodes CDR1 SEHNR and CDR2 FQNEAQ (reference sequence). V was pared by 2 bases and J by 4 bases, with 8 bases of the junction left unmatched. The CDR3 sequence is 15 residues long. CDR3 coding DNA: TGTGCCAGCAGCTTATTCCCTAGCGGAGGATACGAGCAGTACTTC. Translated: CASSLFPSGGYEQYF.

This rearrangement joins TRBV30 to TRBJ1-5; 9 nucleotides line up with TRBD1. The germline gives CDR1 GTSNPN, CDR2 SVGIG (reference sequence). This CDR3 is 14 amino acids long. V dropped 4 bases and J dropped 4; count of bases not matched to a gene: 5. CDR3: CAWNEDRGNQPQHF. The CDR3 DNA is TGTGCCTGGAACGAGGACAGGGGAAATCAGCCCCAGCATTTT.

The rearrangement uses TRBV19 and TRBJ2-1; 8 bases match TRBD2. From germline, CDR1 is LNHDA and CDR2 SQIVND (reference sequence). The length of the CDR3 is 15 residues. The junction had 10 bases not matched to a gene; V was cut back by 9 bases and J by 3 bases. In DNA, the CDR3 is TGTGCCAGCCGCTGGGGTAGCGGGATCTACAATGAGCAGTTCTTC. Protein product: CASRWGSGIYNEQFF.

V is TRBV11-2 and J is TRBJ2-1; possibly TRBD1 for D (5 bases). CDR1 is SGHAT, CDR2 FQNNGV, per germline. V was cut by 5 bases and J by 2 bases, with 16 bases left in between. The CDR3 totals 16 residues. CDR3 nucleotides: TGTGCCAGCAGCCCCAGGGTAGGCTCGACCTACAATGAGCAGTTCTTC. As protein: CASSPRVGSTYNEQFF. The variable domain in full, with the rest retrieved from reference TRBV11-2 and TRBJ2-1, is EAGVAQSPRYKIIEKRQSVAFWCNPISGHATLYWYQQILGQGPKLLIQFQNNGVVDDSQLPKDRFSAERLKGVDSTLKIQPAKLEDSAVYLCASSPRVGSTYNEQFFGPGTRLTVL.

V usage is TRBV9 and J usage is TRBJ2-5; TRBD1 agrees at 9 bases. Germline V gene sequence: CDR1 SGDLS, CDR2 YYNGEE. There are 14 residues in the CDR3. The junction had 1 base not matched to a gene; V was cut back by 2 bases and J by 2 bases. The CDR3 sequence is CASSVGTGQETQYF. CDR3 sequence (DNA): TGTGCCAGCAGCGTTGGGACAGGGCAAGAGACCCAGTACTTC. The variable domain in full, with the rest retrieved from reference TRBV9 and TRBJ2-5, is DSGVTQTPKHLITATGQRVTLRCSPRSGDLSVYWYQQSLDQGLQFLIQYYNGEERAKGNILERFSAQQFPDLHSELNLSSLELGDSALYFCASSVGTGQETQYFGPGTRLLVL.

The V gene is TRBV30, the J gene TRBJ1-5; 7 nucleotides match TRBD1. After removal of 1 base from V and 4 bases from J, the junction contained 4 bases not matched to a gene. There are 14 residues in the CDR3. Germline CDR1 and CDR2: GTSNPN and SVGIG (reference sequence). The chain's CDR3 is CAWSGGTVNQPQHF. CDR3 bases: TGTGCCTGGAGTGGGGGGACAGTTAATCAGCCCCAGCATTTT. Using reference TRBV30 and TRBJ1-5 for the parts outside the CDR3, the full variable domain is SQTIHQWPATLVQPVGSPLSLECTVEGTSNPNLYWYRQAAGRGLQLLFYSVGIGQISSEVPQNLSASRPQDRQFILSSKKLLLSDSGFYLCAWSGGTVNQPQHFGDGTRLSIL.

The chain has TRBV6-7 and TRBJ2-7; D is unresolved. TRBV6-7 is known as an ORF, though its function is uncertain. This CDR3 contains 12 residues. Trimming shortened V by 0 bases and J by 2 bases, and 2 bases separated the two germline ends. The CDR3, as DNA: TGTGCCAGCAGTTACTCGACCTACGAGCAGTACTTC. Translated: CASSYSTYEQYF.

This clone is a singleton in its sample. The chain combines TRBV11-1 with TRBJ1-1; D unclear. The CDR3 spans 14 residues. CDR1 and CDR2 (germline): SGHAT, FQDESV (reference sequence). Trimming removed 1 base from V and 1 base from J, with 7 bases in between. In DNA, the CDR3 is TGTGCCAGCAGCTTAGGTGGAAAGAACACTGAAGCTTTCTTT. Translated: CASSLGGKNTEAFF.

This clone was picked up a small number of times. This chain connects TRBV6-5 to TRBJ1-5, with a tentative D call TRBD1 (6 bases). CDR3 length equals 14 residues. CDR1 is MNHEY, CDR2 SVGAGI, per germline. V was trimmed by 5 bases and J by 5 bases, leaving 13 bases between them. CDR3 nucleotide sequence: TGTGCCAGCAGTGTCAATCAGGGGTATCAGCCCCAGCATTTT. Protein product: CASSVNQGYQPQHF.

This clone was counted only a few times. Other DNA sequences in the same sample also yield this CDR3. This chain connects TRBV27 to TRBJ1-5; TRBD1 might be the D (5 bases). The CDR3 loop spans 12 amino acids. CDR1 and CDR2 from the germline V gene are MNHEY and SMNVEV (reference sequence). Trimming pared 3 bases from V and 7 bases from J, leaving 7 bases between. The chain's CDR3 is CASSFWGQPQHF. CDR3 sequence (DNA): TGTGCCAGCAGTTTCTGGGGGCAGCCCCAGCATTTT.

The chain has TRBV6-6 and TRBJ1-5; 8 bases fit TRBD1. Unmatched junction bases numbered 5, after V lost 4 bases and J lost 3 bases. Germline CDR1 and CDR2: MNHNY and SVGAGI (reference sequence). The CDR3 covers 15 residues. DNA for the CDR3: TGTGCCAGCAGTTTCGGGCAGGGGGCCAATCAGCCCCAGCATTTT. The encoded protein is CASSFGQGANQPQHF.

The gene calls are TRBV5-1 and TRBJ2-1, with 9 bases lining up with TRBD2. The V and J ends lost 0 bases and 0 bases, in that order; junction bases with no gene match: 10. From germline, CDR1 is SGHRS and CDR2 YFSETQ. This CDR3 is 19 amino acids long. The CDR3 region is CASSLGLAAGRGSYNEQFF. The CDR3 coding sequence is TGCGCCAGCAGCTTGGGACTAGCGGCTGGGCGGGGCTCCTACAATGAGCAGTTCTTC.

This chain links TRBV5-1 with TRBJ1-1; weak D call: TRBD1 (5 bases). The V gene lost 5 bases and the J gene lost 4 bases, with 15 bases spanning the gap. Germline V gene sequence: CDR1 SGHRS, CDR2 YFSETQ. This CDR3 region has 14 residues. The CDR3 loop is CASRSNAGGTEAFF. In DNA form, the CDR3 reads TGCGCCAGCAGAAGCAATGCGGGGGGCACTGAAGCTTTCTTT.